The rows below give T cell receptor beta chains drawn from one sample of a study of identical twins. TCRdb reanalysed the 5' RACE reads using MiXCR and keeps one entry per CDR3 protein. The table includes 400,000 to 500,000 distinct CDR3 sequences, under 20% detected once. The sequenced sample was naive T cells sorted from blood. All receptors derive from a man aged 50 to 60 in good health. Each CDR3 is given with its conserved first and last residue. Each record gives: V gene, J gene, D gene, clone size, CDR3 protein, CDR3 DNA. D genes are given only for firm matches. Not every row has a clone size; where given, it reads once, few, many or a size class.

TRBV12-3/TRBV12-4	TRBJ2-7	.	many	CASSLRDPVGEQYF	TGTGCCAGCAGTTTAAGGGACCCCGTAGGCGAGCAGTACTTC
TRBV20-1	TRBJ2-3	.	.	CSARAGRWQGARNTQYF	TGCAGTGCTAGAGCCGGGAGGTGGCAGGGGGCGCGAAATACGCAGTATTTT
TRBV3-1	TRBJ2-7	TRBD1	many	CASSQGPGQTYEQYF	TGTGCCAGCAGCCAAGGACCGGGACAGACCTACGAGCAGTACTTC
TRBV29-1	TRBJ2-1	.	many	CSGGYSGVSYNEQFF	TGCAGCGGCGGATACTCCGGGGTCTCCTACAATGAGCAGTTCTTC
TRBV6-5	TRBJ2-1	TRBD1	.	CASSYRTGGDEQFF	TGTGCCAGCAGTTACCGGACAGGGGGCGATGAGCAGTTCTTC
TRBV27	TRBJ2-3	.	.	CASSLLETSGPIDTQYF	TGTGCCAGCAGTTTACTGGAAACTAGTGGTCCGATAGATACGCAGTATTTT
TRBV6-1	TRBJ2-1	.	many	CASTSRRERYNEQFF	TGTGCCAGCACCTCGAGGAGGGAGCGGTACAATGAGCAGTTCTTC
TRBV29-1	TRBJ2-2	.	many	CSVGGADTGELFF	TGCAGCGTTGGAGGGGCAGACACCGGGGAGCTGTTTTTT
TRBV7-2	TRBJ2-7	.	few	CASSFSAREQYF	TGTGCCAGCAGCTTCTCGGCCCGCGAGCAGTACTTC
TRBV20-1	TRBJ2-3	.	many	CSATREASTDTQYF	TGCAGTGCAACGAGGGAGGCTAGCACAGATACGCAGTATTTT
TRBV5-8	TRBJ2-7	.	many	CASSFLAGATYEQYF	TGTGCCAGCAGCTTTCTCGCAGGGGCCACCTACGAGCAGTACTTC
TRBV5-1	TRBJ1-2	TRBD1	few	CASSPGQAEYGYTF	TGCGCCAGCAGCCCAGGACAGGCGGAGTATGGCTACACCTTC
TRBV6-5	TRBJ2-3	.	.	CASSYGAGSDTQYF	TGTGCCAGCAGTTACGGTGCTGGGAGTGATACGCAGTATTTT
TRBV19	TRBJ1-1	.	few	CASAGGPHTEAFF	TGTGCCAGCGCGGGGGGGCCACACACTGAAGCTTTCTTT
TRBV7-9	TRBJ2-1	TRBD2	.	CASSATTSGNNEQFF	TGTGCCAGCAGCGCCACGACTAGCGGTAACAATGAGCAGTTCTTC
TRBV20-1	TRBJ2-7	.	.	CSAPGGPPAYEQYF	TGCAGTGCTCCTGGGGGGCCACCCGCCTACGAGCAGTACTTC
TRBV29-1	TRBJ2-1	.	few	CSVVLHEQFF	TGCAGCGTAGTCCTCCATGAGCAGTTCTTC
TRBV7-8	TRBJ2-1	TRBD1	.	CASSIHLGTGDLNEQFF	TGTGCCAGCAGCATACACCTAGGGACAGGCGACTTAAATGAGCAGTTCTTC
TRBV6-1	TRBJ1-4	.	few	CASSRRDRASKIF	TGTGCCAGCAGTCGCCGGGACCGGGCCAGTAAAATTTTT
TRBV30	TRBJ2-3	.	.	CAWNRGTDTQYF	TGTGCCTGGAACAGGGGCACAGATACGCAGTATTTT
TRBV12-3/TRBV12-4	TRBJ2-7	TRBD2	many	CASSPHGRLAAYEQYF	TGTGCCAGCAGTCCCCACGGAAGACTAGCTGCCTACGAGCAGTACTTC
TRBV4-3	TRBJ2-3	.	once	CASSQEGGGSTDTQYF	TGCGCCAGCAGCCAAGAAGGAGGGGGCAGCACAGATACGCAGTATTTT
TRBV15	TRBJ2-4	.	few	CATSRGQHVDIQYF	TGTGCCACCAGCAGAGGCCAACATGTGGACATTCAGTACTTC
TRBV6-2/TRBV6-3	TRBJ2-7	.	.	CASSRTAASYEQYF	TGTGCCAGCAGTAGGACAGCCGCTTCCTACGAGCAGTACTTC
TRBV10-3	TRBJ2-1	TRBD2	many	CAISESNAGGIYNEQFF	TGTGCCATCAGTGAGTCTAACGCGGGGGGCATCTACAATGAGCAGTTCTTC
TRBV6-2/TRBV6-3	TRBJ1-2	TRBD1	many	CASSYFQGVNYGYTF	TGTGCCAGCAGTTACTTCCAGGGGGTCAACTATGGCTACACCTTC
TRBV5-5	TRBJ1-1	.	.	CASSLSSGMVNTEAFF	TGTGCCAGCAGCTTGAGTTCAGGGATGGTTAACACTGAAGCTTTCTTT
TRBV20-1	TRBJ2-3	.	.	CSASSGTGTDTQYF	TGCAGTGCTAGTAGCGGGACAGGTACAGATACGCAGTATTTT
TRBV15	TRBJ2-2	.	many	CATSPGKGVNTGELFF	TGTGCCACCAGCCCAGGAAAAGGGGTTAACACCGGGGAGCTGTTTTTT
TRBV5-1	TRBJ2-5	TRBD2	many	CASSLDGGSGETQYF	TGCGCCAGCAGCTTGGACGGCGGGAGTGGAGAGACCCAGTACTTC
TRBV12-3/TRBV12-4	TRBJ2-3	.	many	CASSSRGTDTQYF	TGTGCCAGCAGTTCTCGGGGCACAGATACGCAGTATTTT
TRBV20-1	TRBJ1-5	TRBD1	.	CSAADRGRVDQPQHF	TGCAGTGCTGCAGATAGGGGGCGCGTCGATCAGCCCCAGCATTTT
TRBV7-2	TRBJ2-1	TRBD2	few	CASSRGASGQDEQFF	TGTGCCAGCAGCCGGGGAGCTAGCGGGCAAGATGAGCAGTTCTTC
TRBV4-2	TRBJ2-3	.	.	CASSPSLLEGTDTQYF	TGTGCCAGCAGCCCATCCCTCTTGGAAGGCACAGATACGCAGTATTTT
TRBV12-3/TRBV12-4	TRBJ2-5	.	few	CASSFRRVQETQYF	TGTGCCAGCAGTTTCAGGCGGGTCCAAGAGACCCAGTACTTC
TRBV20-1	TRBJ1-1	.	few	CSARDRGADTEAFF	TGCAGTGCTAGAGATCGCGGGGCGGACACTGAAGCTTTCTTT
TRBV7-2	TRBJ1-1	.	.	CASSSGTLSHTEAFF	TGTGCCAGCAGCTCCGGGACCCTTTCTCACACTGAAGCTTTCTTT
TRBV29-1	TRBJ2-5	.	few	CSVGLRQVQETQYF	TGCAGCGTGGGACTCCGACAAGTCCAAGAGACCCAGTACTTC
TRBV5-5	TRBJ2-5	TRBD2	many	CASRNILAGGPGETQYF	TGTGCCAGCAGGAACATACTAGCGGGAGGGCCAGGAGAGACCCAGTACTTC
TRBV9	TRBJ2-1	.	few	CASSVAGFGGEQFF	TGTGCCAGCAGCGTAGCTGGATTCGGGGGCGAGCAGTTCTTC
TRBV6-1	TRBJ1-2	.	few	CASRLDLRSNYGYTF	TGTGCCAGCAGACTGGACCTGAGGTCTAACTATGGCTACACCTTC
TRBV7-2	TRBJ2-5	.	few	CASNPGGTEETQYF	TGTGCCAGCAACCCGGGTGGGACGGAGGAGACCCAGTACTTC
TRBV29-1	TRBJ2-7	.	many	CSVDISGQSYEQYF	TGCAGCGTTGACATCTCTGGACAGTCCTACGAGCAGTACTTC
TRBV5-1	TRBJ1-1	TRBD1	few	CASRVQGDTNTEAFF	TGCGCCAGCAGGGTCCAGGGGGATACGAACACTGAAGCTTTCTTT
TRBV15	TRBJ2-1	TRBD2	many	CATSSGLAGANEQFF	TGTGCCACCAGCAGCGGGCTAGCGGGAGCCAATGAGCAGTTCTTC